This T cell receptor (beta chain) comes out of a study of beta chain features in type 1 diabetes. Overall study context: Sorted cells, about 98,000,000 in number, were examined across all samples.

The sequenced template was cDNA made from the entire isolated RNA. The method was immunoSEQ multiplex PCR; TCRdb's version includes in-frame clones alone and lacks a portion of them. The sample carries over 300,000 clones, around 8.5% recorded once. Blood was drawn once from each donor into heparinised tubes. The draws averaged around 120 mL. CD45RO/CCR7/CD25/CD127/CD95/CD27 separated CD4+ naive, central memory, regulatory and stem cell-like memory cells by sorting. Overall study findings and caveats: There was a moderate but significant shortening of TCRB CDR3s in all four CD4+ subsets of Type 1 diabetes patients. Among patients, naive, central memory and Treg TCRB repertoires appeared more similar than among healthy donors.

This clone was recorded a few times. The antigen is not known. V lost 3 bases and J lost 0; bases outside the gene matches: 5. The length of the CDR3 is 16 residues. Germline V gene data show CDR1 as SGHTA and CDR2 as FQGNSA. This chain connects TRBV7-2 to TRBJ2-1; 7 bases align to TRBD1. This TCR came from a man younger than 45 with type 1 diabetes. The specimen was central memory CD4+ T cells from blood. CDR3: CASSFTGQSSYNEQFF. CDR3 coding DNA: TGTGCCAGCAGCTTTACGGGACAGAGCTCCTACAATGAGCAGTTCTTC.